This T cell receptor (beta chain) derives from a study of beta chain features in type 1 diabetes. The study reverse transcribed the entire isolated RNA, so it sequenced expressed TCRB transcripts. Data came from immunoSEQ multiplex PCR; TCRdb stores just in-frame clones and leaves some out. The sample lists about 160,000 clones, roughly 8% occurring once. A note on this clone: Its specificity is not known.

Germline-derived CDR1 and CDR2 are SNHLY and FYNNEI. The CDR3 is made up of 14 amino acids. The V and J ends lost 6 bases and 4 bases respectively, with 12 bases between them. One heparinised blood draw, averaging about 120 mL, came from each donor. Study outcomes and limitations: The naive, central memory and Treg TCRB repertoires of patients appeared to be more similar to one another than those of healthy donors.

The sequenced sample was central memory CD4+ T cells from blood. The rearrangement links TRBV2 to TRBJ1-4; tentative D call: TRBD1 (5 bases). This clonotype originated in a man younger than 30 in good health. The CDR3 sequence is CASSPGGSNEKLFF. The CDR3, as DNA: TGTGCCAGCAGCCCGGGGGGTAGTAATGAAAAACTGTTTTTT. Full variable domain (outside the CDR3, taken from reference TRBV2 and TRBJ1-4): EPEVTQTPSHQVTQMGQEVILRCVPISNHLYFYWYRQILGQKVEFLVSFYNNEISEKSEIFDDQFSVERPDGSNFTLKIRSTKLEDSAMYFCASSPGGSNEKLFFGSGTQLSVL.